These T cell receptor beta chains were read from a single sample in a study of blood T cells in healthy people across ages. TCRdb redid the calling of the 5' RACE reads with MiXCR, one entry per CDR3 protein. The sample lists about 930,000 distinct CDR3 sequences; 25% to 35% were seen once. A further study also used this sample, focusing on T cells of mothers and their children.

Sequencing was performed on blood. The receptors derive from a woman aged 40 to 50 in good health. Both conserved end residues are part of each CDR3. Fields, in order: clone size, D gene, V gene, J gene, CDR3 DNA, CDR3 protein. A D gene is named only where the DNA matches it firmly. Size values are once, few and many counts, or a class for expanded clones, and some rows have none.

>many|.|TRBV15|TRBJ2-7
TGTGCCACCAGCAGAGTTTACCACTACGAGCAGTACTTC
CATSRVYHYEQYF
>.|.|TRBV6-6|TRBJ1-4
TGTGCCAGCAGTGTCCGGGGGGCTGGGGAAAAACTGTTTTTT
CASSVRGAGEKLFF
>.|.|TRBV20-1|TRBJ1-5
TGCAGTGCTAGAGAGCAGAGCAATCAGCCCCAGCATTTT
CSAREQSNQPQHF
>.|.|TRBV28|TRBJ1-5
TGTGCCAGCAGTCAAGGGCCCGGGACGTCCAATCAGCCCCAGCATTTT
CASSQGPGTSNQPQHF
>few|.|TRBV2|TRBJ2-1
TGTGCCAGCATTGGGGGCCCAGGGAATGAGCAGTTCTTC
CASIGGPGNEQFF
>.|TRBD1|TRBV14|TRBJ1-1
TGTGCCAGCAGCCAAGGGAACAGGGGAGCTTTCTTT
CASSQGNRGAFF
>.|TRBD1|TRBV27|TRBJ1-1
TGTGCCAGCACGCCCAACAGGGGGAATACTGAAGCTTTCTTT
CASTPNRGNTEAFF
>few|.|TRBV20-1|TRBJ2-1
TGCAGTGCTAGGAAAGCAAGCTCCTACAATGAGCAGTTCTTC
CSARKASSYNEQFF
>.|.|TRBV6-2/TRBV6-3|TRBJ2-7
TGTGCCAGCCCGTACGAGCAGTACTTC
CASPYEQYF
>few|.|TRBV3-1|TRBJ2-3
TGTGCCAGCAGCCAAGTGGTGGATACGCAGTATTTT
CASSQVVDTQYF
>many|.|TRBV5-6|TRBJ2-4
TGTGCCAGCAGCGCGACGCGAAACATTCAGTACTTC
CASSATRNIQYF
>.|TRBD1|TRBV10-2|TRBJ2-7
TGCGCCAGCAACCAACAGGGGGCCTACGAGCAGTACTTC
CASNQQGAYEQYF
>few|TRBD1|TRBV5-1|TRBJ1-2
TGCGCCAGCAGCCTTTCTAGACAGGGTTCGGGTGGCTACACCTTC
CASSLSRQGSGGYTF
>.|.|TRBV7-2|TRBJ2-3
TGTGCCAGCAGCCTCCGGGGACTGGCTAACACAGATACGCAGTATTTT
CASSLRGLANTDTQYF
>few|.|TRBV28|TRBJ2-3
TGTGCCAGCAGCAGTACAGACTATACGCAGTATTTT
CASSSTDYTQYF
>few|.|TRBV30|TRBJ1-2
TGTGCCTGGAGTGTACTGCCGGGGGCTGGCTATGGCTACACCTTC
CAWSVLPGAGYGYTF
>.|.|TRBV2|TRBJ1-5
TGTGCCAGCAGTAGAACACGGGAAAATCAGCCCCAGCATTTT
CASSRTRENQPQHF
>.|.|TRBV12-3/TRBV12-4|TRBJ2-1
TGTACCAGCAGTTTTGACTCCTACAATGAGCAGTTCTTC
CTSSFDSYNEQFF
>.|.|TRBV19|TRBJ2-3
TGTGCCAGTAGTCTAGCTAGACTCCCTAGCACAGATACGCAGTATTTT
CASSLARLPSTDTQYF
>many|TRBD1|TRBV20-1|TRBJ2-7
TGCAGTGCGGGACAGGGTATGTGGGAGCAGTACTTC
CSAGQGMWEQYF
>many|.|TRBV5-1|TRBJ2-7
TGCGCCAGCAATAACCTCAAGGGGTACGAGCAGTACTTC
CASNNLKGYEQYF
>.|TRBD1|TRBV12-3/TRBV12-4|TRBJ1-2
TGTGCCAGCAGGACGGGACAGGGGACGAACTATGGCTACACCTTC
CASRTGQGTNYGYTF
>many|.|TRBV7-2|TRBJ1-2
TGTGCCAGCAGCTTAGATCTAGGGCCCTATGGCTACACCTTC
CASSLDLGPYGYTF
>few|.|TRBV20-1|TRBJ1-2
TGCAGAAGCGGGGGGGACTATGGCTACACCTTC
CRSGGDYGYTF
>.|.|TRBV7-9|TRBJ2-1
TGTGCCAGCAGCTTAGGAGGGACGGATTACAATGAGCAGTTCTTC
CASSLGGTDYNEQFF
>.|TRBD1|TRBV12-3/TRBV12-4|TRBJ1-1
TGTGCCAGCAGTTATTGGGACAGCAACACTGAAGCTTTCTTT
CASSYWDSNTEAFF
>.|.|TRBV29-1|TRBJ2-4
TGCAGCGTTGAAGATGGGGCTAATGAGCAGTACTTC
CSVEDGANEQYF
>few|TRBD1|TRBV19|TRBJ2-5
TGTGCCAGTAGTGTCACCGGGACAGGGGGCGGTCAGTACTTC
CASSVTGTGGGQYF
>.|TRBD1|TRBV12-3/TRBV12-4|TRBJ2-6
TGTGCCAGCAGTTTGACAGGGAGATCCGGGGCCAACGTCCTGACTTTC
CASSLTGRSGANVLTF
>many|TRBD1|TRBV10-3|TRBJ2-7
TGTGCCAGCTGCCCAGGGACAGCTTCCTACGAGCAGTACTTC
CASCPGTASYEQYF
>few|TRBD1|TRBV7-2|TRBJ2-7
TGTGCCAGCACTGAACAGGGGGCATCCTACGAGCAGTACTTC
CASTEQGASYEQYF
>few|.|TRBV7-3|TRBJ2-1
TGTGCCAGCAGCTTAGGGCAGACCTGGACTGAGCAGTTCTTC
CASSLGQTWTEQFF
>.|.|TRBV9|TRBJ2-2
TGTGCCGGCAGCGTAGTATACACCGGGGAGCTGTTTTTT
CAGSVVYTGELFF
>.|.|TRBV13|TRBJ2-7
TGTGCCAGCAGCCAAGGATTCAGGGGCTACGAGCAGTACTTC
CASSQGFRGYEQYF
>many|TRBD2|TRBV10-3|TRBJ2-1
TGTGCCATCAGTGATATTAGCGGGGGGCTGGACAATGAGCAGTTCTTC
CAISDISGGLDNEQFF
>.|TRBD1|TRBV12-3/TRBV12-4|TRBJ1-4
TGTGCCAGCAAGAGACAGGGCACTAATGAAAAACTGTTTTTT
CASKRQGTNEKLFF
>few|.|TRBV10-3|TRBJ2-1
TGTGCCATCAGTGAAGGCCTCAATGAGCAGTTCTTC
CAISEGLNEQFF
>.|.|TRBV9|TRBJ2-7
TGTGCCAGCGGCGTAAATCCTACCTACGAGCAGTACTTC
CASGVNPTYEQYF
>few|.|TRBV15|TRBJ2-7
TGTGCCACCAGCAGAGAGCCCGGGACTGGACGATCCTACGAGCGGTACTTC
CATSREPGTGRSYERYF
>few|TRBD2|TRBV2|TRBJ2-1
TGTGCCAGCAGTGAAGCGTTGACTAGCGGGGCCTACAATGAGCAGTTCTTC
CASSEALTSGAYNEQFF
>once|.|TRBV14|TRBJ2-1
TGTGCCAGCAGCCAAGATTGGGGATGGCCCGAGGACCCCGTCAATGAGCAGTTCTTC
CASSQDWGWPEDPVNEQFF